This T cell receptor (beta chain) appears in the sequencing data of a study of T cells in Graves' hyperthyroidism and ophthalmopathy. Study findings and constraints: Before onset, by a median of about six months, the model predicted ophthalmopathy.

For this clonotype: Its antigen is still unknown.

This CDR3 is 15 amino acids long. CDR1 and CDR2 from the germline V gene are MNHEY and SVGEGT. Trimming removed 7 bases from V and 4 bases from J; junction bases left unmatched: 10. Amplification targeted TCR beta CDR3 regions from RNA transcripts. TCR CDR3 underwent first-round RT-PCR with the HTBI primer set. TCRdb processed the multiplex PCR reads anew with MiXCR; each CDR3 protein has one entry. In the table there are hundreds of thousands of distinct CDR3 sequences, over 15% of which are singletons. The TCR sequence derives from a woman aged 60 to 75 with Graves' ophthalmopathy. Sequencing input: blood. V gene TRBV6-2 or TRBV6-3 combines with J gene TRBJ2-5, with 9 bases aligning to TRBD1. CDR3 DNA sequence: TGTGCCAGCACCGTAGGGGACAGGGTCGGAGAGACCCAGTACTTC. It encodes CASTVGDRVGETQYF.